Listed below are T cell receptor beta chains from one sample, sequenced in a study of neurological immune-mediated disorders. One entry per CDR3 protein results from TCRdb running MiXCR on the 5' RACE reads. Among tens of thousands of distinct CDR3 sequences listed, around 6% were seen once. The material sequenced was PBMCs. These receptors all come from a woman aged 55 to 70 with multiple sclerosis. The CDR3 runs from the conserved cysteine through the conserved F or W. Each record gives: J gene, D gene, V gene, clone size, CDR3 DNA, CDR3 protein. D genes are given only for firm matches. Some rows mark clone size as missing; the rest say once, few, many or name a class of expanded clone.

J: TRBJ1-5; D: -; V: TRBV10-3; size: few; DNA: TGTGCCATCAGCGATTTTGTGGGGGCCCGGGGAGGTCAGCCCCAGCATTTT; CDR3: CAISDFVGARGGQPQHF
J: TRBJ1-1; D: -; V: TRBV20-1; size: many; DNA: TGCAGTGCTAGAGGCAGCGGCCAAGCTTTCTTT; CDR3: CSARGSGQAFF
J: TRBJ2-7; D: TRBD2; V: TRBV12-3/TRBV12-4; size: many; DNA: TGTGCCAGCAGTACCCATCCGGGACTAGTGGTCCACGAGCAGTACTTC; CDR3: CASSTHPGLVVHEQYF
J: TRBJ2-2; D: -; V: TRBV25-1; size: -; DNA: TGTGCCAGCAGTGCGACGCATACGAACACCGGGGAGCTGTTTTTT; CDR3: CASSATHTNTGELFF
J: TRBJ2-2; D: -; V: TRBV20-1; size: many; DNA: TGCAGTGCTAACCTCCGGGTCGGCACCGGGGAGCTGTTTTTT; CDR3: CSANLRVGTGELFF
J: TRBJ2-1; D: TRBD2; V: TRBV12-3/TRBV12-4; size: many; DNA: TGTGCCAGCAGTGGAGCGGGGGGCTACAATGAGCAGTTCTTC; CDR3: CASSGAGGYNEQFF
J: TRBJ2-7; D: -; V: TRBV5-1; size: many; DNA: TGCGCCAGCAGCTTGGCAGGGGAGTACGAGCAGTACTTC; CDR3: CASSLAGEYEQYF
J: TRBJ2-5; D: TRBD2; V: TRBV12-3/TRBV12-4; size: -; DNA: TGTGCCAGCAGCCCCGGGACTAGCGGGGGCCCGGGGCAAGAGACCCAGTACTTC; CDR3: CASSPGTSGGPGQETQYF
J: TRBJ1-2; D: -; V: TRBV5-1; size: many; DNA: TGCGCCAGCACTGGGGGTCCAGGAGGGAACTATGGCTACACCTTC; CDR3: CASTGGPGGNYGYTF
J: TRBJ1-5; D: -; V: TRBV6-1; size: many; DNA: TGTGCCAGCACCCTGGGGTCAGGGCCGGCGGGAGATCAGCCCCAGCATTTT; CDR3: CASTLGSGPAGDQPQHF
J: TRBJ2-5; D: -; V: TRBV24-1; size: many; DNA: TGTGCCACCAGTGATCAGTTATTTGGAGAGACCCAGTACTTC; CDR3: CATSDQLFGETQYF
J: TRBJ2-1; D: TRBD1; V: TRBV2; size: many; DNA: TGTGCCAGCACCGGCGGGACAGGGCTAAGAAATGAGCAGTTCTTC; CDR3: CASTGGTGLRNEQFF
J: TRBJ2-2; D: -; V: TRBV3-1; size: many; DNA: TGTGCCAGCTCGTGGGCACCGGGGCCAACGAACACCGGGGAGCTGTTTTTT; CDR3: CASSWAPGPTNTGELFF
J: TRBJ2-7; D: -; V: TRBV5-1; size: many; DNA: TGCGCCAGCAGCCTGAGTGACTACGAGCAGTACTTC; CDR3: CASSLSDYEQYF
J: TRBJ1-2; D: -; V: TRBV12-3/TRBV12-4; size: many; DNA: TGTGCCAGCAGTTTAGCGGCTAACTATGGCTACACCTTC; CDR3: CASSLAANYGYTF
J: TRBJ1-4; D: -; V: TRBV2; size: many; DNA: TGTGCCAGTAAGCCCGAGTTTCCAACTAATGAAAAACTGTTTTTT; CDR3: CASKPEFPTNEKLFF
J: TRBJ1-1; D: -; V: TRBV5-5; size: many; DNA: TGTGCCAGCACCCCCCGGGGCATGAACACTGAAGCTTTCTTT; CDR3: CASTPRGMNTEAFF
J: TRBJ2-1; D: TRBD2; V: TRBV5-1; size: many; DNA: TGCGCCAGCAGCGGAACTAGCGGGGGGGCGGGCAATGAGCAGTTCTTC; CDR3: CASSGTSGGAGNEQFF
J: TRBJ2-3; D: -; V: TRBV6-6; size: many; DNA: TGTGCCAGCAAGATTACGGCTAGCCCACCCGATACGCAGTATTTT; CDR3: CASKITASPPDTQYF
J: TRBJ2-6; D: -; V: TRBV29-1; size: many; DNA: TGCAGCGTTGATGGCGGCTCTGGGGCCAACGTCCTGACTTTC; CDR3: CSVDGGSGANVLTF
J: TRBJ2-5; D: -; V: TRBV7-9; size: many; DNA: TGTGCCAGCAGCCGAAGTAAAGGCGGGGAGACCCAGTACTTC; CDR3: CASSRSKGGETQYF
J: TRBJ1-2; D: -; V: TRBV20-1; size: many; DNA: TGCAGTGCTGGAGGACCGTGGGGCTACACCTTC; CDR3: CSAGGPWGYTF
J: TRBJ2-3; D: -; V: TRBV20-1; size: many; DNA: TGCAGTGCTAGCCTGGCCGGGGATACGCAGTATTTT; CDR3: CSASLAGDTQYF
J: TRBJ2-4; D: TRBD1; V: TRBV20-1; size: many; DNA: TGCAGTGCTAGAGATCGGACAGGGGACAAAAACATTCAGTACTTC; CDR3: CSARDRTGDKNIQYF
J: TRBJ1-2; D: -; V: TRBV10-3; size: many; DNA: TGTGCCATCAGTGATCAGGGCGGTAGACTTGGCTACACCTTC; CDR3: CAISDQGGRLGYTF
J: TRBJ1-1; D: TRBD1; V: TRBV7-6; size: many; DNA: TGTGCCAGCAGCTTAGACCCGGGACAGGGGAGCACTGAAGCTTTCTTT; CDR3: CASSLDPGQGSTEAFF
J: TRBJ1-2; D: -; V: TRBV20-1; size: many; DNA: TGCAGTGCCACCGAGGGGGGCGACTATGGCTACACCTTC; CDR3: CSATEGGDYGYTF
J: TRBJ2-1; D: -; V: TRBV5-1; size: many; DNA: TGCGCCAGCAGCTTGGTTCGCTCGGTAGAGCAGTTCTTC; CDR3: CASSLVRSVEQFF
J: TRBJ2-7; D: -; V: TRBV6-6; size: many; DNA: TGTGCCAGCAGCCGTAACTCCGGACGGATCGAGCAGTACTTC; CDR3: CASSRNSGRIEQYF
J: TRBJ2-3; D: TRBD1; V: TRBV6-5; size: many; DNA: TGTGCCAGCAGTCGGACAGGGACTAGCACAGATACGCAGTATTTT; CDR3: CASSRTGTSTDTQYF
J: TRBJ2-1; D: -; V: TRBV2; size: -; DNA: TGTGCCAGCAGTATCTTCAATGAGCAGTTCTTC; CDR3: CASSIFNEQFF
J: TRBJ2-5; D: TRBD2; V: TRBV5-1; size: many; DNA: TGCGCCAGCAGCTTGGCCGCCGGAGCGGGGGGACAAGAGACCCAGTACTTC; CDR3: CASSLAAGAGGQETQYF
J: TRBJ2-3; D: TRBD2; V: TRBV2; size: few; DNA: TGTGCCAGCAAGGCGGGGGACACAGATACGCAGTATTTT; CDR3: CASKAGDTDTQYF